This TCR beta chain was obtained from a study of blood T cell repertoires in COVID-19 (dated by TCRdb to the early 2020s). Turning to the overall study: Samples covering the acute and convalescent phases of COVID-19 were provided by collaborators in the United States, Italy and Spain. The prospective study material was composed of cDNA or gDNA derived from T cells, B-cell-depleted T cells, or PBMCs. Subjects who had been exposed to COVID-19, were actively infected with it, or had recovered from it provided the deeply sampled blood TCRbeta repertoires that made up the dataset. The repertoires were released in a freely available public database intended as a resource for research on the immune response to SARS-CoV-2. Samples came from the ongoing ImmuneRACE study (first 160 participants) plus 1,254 subjects from 6 global collaborators. Nearly every sample came with metadata listing a de-identified subject ID, COVID-19 status, age in years and sex. HLA class I and class II types, where available, came from metadata supplied by the sample provider rather than from assay-based typing. Here is what the overall study found, with its caveats: The amount of clinical and demographic metadata varied by source and participant and was provided uncurated.

Samples from volunteer blood donors who had recovered from COVID-19 were contributed by a second Seattle source. Whole blood was collected in K2EDTA tubes by collaborating institutions according to the institutions' own protocols. For TCRbeta analysis, collaborators shipped samples as frozen whole blood, isolated PBMCs, or DNA extracted from either of those sample types. V is reduced by 2 bases and J by 9 bases, leaving a spacing of 29 bases between them. As encoded in the germline V gene, CDR1 is SGHAT while CDR2 is FQNNGV. From cysteine to phenylalanine, the CDR3 is 19 amino acids long. Just the 57-base CDR3 DNA is kept, in frame starting at base 1. With respect to this clone: Its antigen is still unknown. The sample holds no much larger clone one base away, and base qualities are not on file.

TCRbeta CDR3 regions were amplified from genomic DNA using the immunoSEQ Assay, a bias-controlled multiplex PCR. Per the original workflow: Within the assay, amplification of reference gene primers was used to estimate how many nucleated cells each sample contained. To quantify the absolute abundance of each unique TCRbeta CDR3 rearrangement, sequence reads were collapsed and filtered. For each sample, productive Simpson clonality was calculated as the square root of Simpson's diversity index over productive rearrangements. The immuneACCESS repertoire file appears here via TCRdb, limited to in-frame rearrangements. These files lack a portion of the clones; in checked studies, under half of the deficit traces to unresolved V genes, and the cause of the others is not known. The DNA gave D and trimming, while V, J and clone size come from that table. This sample has 310,000 or so clones in its table, and around 90% of those were observed once. 2.2% of the sample is in the top ten clones.

The clonotype originates from a woman aged 45-60 years who had recovered from COVID-19. The V and J genes are TRBV11-2 and TRBJ2-1, with TRBD1 tentatively as D gene (5 bases match). The sequenced material came from peripheral blood. Read as DNA, the sequence is TGTGCCAGCAGCTTATTAAGAAAGGTGGGCAGGGAAAAAAGGGGTGAGCAGTTCTTC. Its amino acids are CASSLLRKVGREKRGEQFF. Beyond the CDR3, the reference TRBV11-2 and TRBJ2-1 genes provide the residues; the full variable domain reads: EAGVAQSPRYKIIEKRQSVAFWCNPISGHATLYWYQQILGQGPKLLIQFQNNGVVDDSQLPKDRFSAERLKGVDSTLKIQPAKLEDSAVYLCASSLLRKVGREKRGEQFFGPGTRLTVL.